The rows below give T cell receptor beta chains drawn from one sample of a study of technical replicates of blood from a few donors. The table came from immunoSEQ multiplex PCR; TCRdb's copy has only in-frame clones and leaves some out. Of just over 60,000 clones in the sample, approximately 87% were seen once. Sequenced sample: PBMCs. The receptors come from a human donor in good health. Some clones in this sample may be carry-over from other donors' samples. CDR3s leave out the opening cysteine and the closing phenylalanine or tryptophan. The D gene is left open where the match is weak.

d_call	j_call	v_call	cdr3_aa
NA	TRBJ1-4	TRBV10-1	ATPQGRGKVATNEKLF
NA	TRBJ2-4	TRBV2	ASSSRQEKNIQY
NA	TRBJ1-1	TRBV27	ASSTGQFWNTEAF
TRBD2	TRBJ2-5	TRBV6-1	ASSAGTSGRARETQY
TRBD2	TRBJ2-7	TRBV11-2	ASSLAGTSTYEQY
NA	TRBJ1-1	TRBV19	ASSTRNTEAF
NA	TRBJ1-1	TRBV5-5	ASSLDWWQGEAF
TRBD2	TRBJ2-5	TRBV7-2	ASSLEPSGSGTQY
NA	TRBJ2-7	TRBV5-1	ASSLEGPKYEQY
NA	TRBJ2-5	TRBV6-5	ASKTGKTQY
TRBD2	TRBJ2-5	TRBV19	ATTPSGGQETQY
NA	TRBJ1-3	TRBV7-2	ASIPETSGNTIY
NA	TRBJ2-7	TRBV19	ASSIDRGKYEQY
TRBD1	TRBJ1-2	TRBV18	ASSPKDRGYGYT
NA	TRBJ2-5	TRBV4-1	ASSQGGRAKAGETQY
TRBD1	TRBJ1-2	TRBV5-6	ASTSAGQGYGYT
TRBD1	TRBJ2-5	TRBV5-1	ASSLVGQGLGETQY
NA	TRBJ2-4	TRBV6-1	ASTEPPWGTWRSAKNIQY
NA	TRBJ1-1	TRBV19	ASIWRSGGTMNTEAF
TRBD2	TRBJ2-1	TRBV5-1	ASSSTGTSYNEQF
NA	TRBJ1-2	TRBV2	ASSEQGIYTGYT
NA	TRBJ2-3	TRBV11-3	ASSLDGGTDTQY
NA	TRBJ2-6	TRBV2	ASSDRQGYNSGANVLT
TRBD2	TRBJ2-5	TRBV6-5	ASSYHGTSGETQY
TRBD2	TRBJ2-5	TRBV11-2	ASSYRAGGETQY
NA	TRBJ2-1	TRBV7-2	ASSLSLIDNEQF
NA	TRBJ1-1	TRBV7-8	ASSSTVLNTEAF
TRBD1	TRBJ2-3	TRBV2	ASSRGTGVEY
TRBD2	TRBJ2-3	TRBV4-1	ASSRTSGSDTQY
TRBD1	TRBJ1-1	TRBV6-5	ASGKGAYAEAF
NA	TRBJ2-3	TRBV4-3	ASSQEMGGYTQY
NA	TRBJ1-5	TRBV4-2	ASSQGGGQPQH
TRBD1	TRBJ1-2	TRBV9	ASSVGDRGVGYT
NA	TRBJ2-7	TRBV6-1	ASSEERLSYEQY
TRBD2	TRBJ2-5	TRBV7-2	ASSLVGGAETQY
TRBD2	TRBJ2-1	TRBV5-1	ASSLGPSGVSYNEQF
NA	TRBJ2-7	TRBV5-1	ASSFGAYYEQY
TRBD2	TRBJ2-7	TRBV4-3	ASSQDRTSGRYEQY
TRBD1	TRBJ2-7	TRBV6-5	ASSYRGTGTYEQY
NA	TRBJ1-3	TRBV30	AWSGGTAGNTIY
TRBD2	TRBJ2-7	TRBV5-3	ARSPSLAGGHEQY
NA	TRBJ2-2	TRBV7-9	ASSLQRRGELF
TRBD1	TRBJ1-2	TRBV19	ASIPLGTGSSNYGYT
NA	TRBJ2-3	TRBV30	AWSVGGAEDTQY
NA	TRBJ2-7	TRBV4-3	ASSQDLMVYEQY
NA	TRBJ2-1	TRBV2	ASRDYLEQF